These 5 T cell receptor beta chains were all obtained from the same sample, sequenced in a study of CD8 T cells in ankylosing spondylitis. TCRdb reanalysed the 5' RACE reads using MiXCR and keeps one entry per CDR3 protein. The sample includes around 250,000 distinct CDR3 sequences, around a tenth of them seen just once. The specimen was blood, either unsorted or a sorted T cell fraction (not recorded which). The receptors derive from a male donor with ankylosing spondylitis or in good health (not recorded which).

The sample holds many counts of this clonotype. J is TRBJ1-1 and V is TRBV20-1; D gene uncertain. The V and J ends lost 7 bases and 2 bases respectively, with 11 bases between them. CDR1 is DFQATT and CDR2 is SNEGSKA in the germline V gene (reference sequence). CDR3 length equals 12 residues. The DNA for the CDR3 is TGCAGTGTCTACGACTTAAACACTGAAGCTTTCTTT. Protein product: CSVYDLNTEAFF.

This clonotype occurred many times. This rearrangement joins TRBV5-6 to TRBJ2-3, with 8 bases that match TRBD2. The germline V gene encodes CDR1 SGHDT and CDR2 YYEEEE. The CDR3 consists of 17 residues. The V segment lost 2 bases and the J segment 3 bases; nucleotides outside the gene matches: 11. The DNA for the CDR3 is TGTGCCAGCAGCTTTGAGTTTGTAGCGGGACTAACAGATACGCAGTATTTT. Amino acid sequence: CASSFEFVAGLTDTQYF.

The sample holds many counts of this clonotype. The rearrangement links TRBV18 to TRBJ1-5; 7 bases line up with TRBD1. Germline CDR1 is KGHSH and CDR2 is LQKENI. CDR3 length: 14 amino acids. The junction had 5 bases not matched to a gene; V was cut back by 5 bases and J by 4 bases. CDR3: CASSRTGENQPQHF. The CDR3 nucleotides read TGTGCCAGCTCAAGGACAGGCGAAAATCAGCCCCAGCATTTT.

CDR3: CASSKIQVPLHTDTQYF. The CDR3 bases are TGTGCCAGCAGCAAAATACAGGTACCCCTCCACACAGATACGCAGTATTTT. The chain uses TRBV21-1 and TRBJ2-3; the listed D gene, TRBD2, was not tested against the DNA. TRBV21-1 is designated a pseudogene. The CDR3 runs to 17 residues.

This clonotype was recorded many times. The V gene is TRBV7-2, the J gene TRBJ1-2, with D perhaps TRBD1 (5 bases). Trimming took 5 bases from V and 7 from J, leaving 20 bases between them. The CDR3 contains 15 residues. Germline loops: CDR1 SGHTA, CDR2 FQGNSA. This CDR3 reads CASSPFGTDLGGYTF. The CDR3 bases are TGTGCCAGCAGCCCCTTTGGGACGGACCTGGGTGGCTACACCTTC.